The entry that follows covers one T cell receptor beta chain sequence. Molecular barcoding with unique molecular identifiers was used for the TCRbeta library. A single record per CDR3 protein comes from TCRdb applying MiXCR to the PCR reads. The sample comprises roughly 500,000 distinct CDR3 sequences, 30% to 35% of which are singletons, and 2% to 2.5% rests with the top ten. This sample is drawn from a study of T-cell reconstitution after alpha-beta-depleted transplantation in children. The germline V and J ends were trimmed by 1 base and 2 bases, with 9 bases remaining between them. Germline CDR1 PRHDT, CDR2 FYEKMQ (reference sequence). This CDR3 is built from 15 residues.

J is TRBJ2-4 and V is TRBV13, with D possibly TRBD1 on 5 matching bases. The material was PBMCs from the stem cell graft donor, obtained from the stem cell graft. This clonotype originated in a human donor who donated a stem cell graft to a child with aplastic anemia. The CDR3 here is CASSLDGASKNIQYF. The CDR3 nucleotides are TGTGCCAGCAGCTTAGATGGGGCATCCAAAAACATTCAGTACTTC.